The rows below give T cell receptor beta chains drawn from one sample of a study of shared clonotypes between healthy human individuals. TCRdb's copy holds only in-frame clones and misses some; the assay was immunoSEQ multiplex PCR. In the table there are over a million clones, 70% to 80% of which are singletons. What was sequenced was memory CD4+ T cells from PBMCs. The source of these receptors is a man younger than 30 in good health. Some clones in this sample may be carry-over from other donors' samples. The CDR3 runs from the conserved cysteine through the conserved F or W.

J gene,V gene,CDR3 protein
TRBJ1-5,TRBV4-1,CASSRTPGQSQPQHF
TRBJ2-2,TRBV9,CASSPRSNTGELFF
TRBJ2-7,TRBV21-1,CASNPRASYEQYF
TRBJ1-1,TRBV27,CASSTPDRGIRNTEAFF
TRBJ1-3,TRBV21-1,CASSNKSPRGGIFSGNTIYF
TRBJ1-2,TRBV28,CASSLSGDRGYTF
TRBJ2-3,TRBV5-1,CASSTGRPGADTQYF
TRBJ2-5,TRBV7-2,CASSFGLAGGPDPRETQYF
TRBJ1-3,TRBV28,CASSRAETGATSSGNTIYF
TRBJ2-6,TRBV6-4,CASGPYTGSAGANVLTF
TRBJ2-7,TRBV5-4,CASSLTSSGSYGEQYF